This T cell receptor beta chain is from a study of CD8+CD57+ T cells in acquired aplastic anemia. Findings and limits, study-wide: Both patients and controls carried the same twenty-nine CD8+ CDR3 sequences.

Both TCR beta VDJ combination and CDR3 sequence profiling were carried out. Genomic DNA was the template for this profiling. TCRdb itself ran the reads through MiXCR, one entry per CDR3 protein. The sample lists 260,000 or so distinct CDR3 sequences, approximately 45% seen once, with about 8.3% in the top ten. Sequenced patients had shown CD8+CD57+ cell expansion by flow cytometry. V lost 5 bases and J lost 5; bases outside the gene matches: 13. CDR3 length: 16 amino acids. From germline, CDR1 is SGHAT and CDR2 FQNNGV. This clonotype occurred once. No antigen is known for it. The material sequenced was sorted CD4+, CD8+, or CD8+CD57+ T cells (not recorded which) from PBMCs. The chain uses TRBV11-2 and TRBJ2-7, with 9 positions matching TRBD1. The sequence came from a human donor with aplastic anemia. The CDR3: CASSPSPGQGTHEQYF. The CDR3 DNA follows: TGTGCCAGCAGCCCGTCCCCGGGACAGGGCACCCACGAGCAGTACTTC.